A single sample is the source of the 18 T cell receptor beta chains below, sequenced in a study of OX40 agonist ivuxolimab in advanced cancers. Clones were read by immunoSEQ multiplex PCR, and TCRdb kept only the in-frame ones, dropping some. The data show almost 70,000 clones, roughly 90% seen once. Material: CD4+ or CD8+ T cells sorted from blood, obtained in a trial of the OX40 agonist ivuxolimab. All receptors come from an adult with an advanced solid tumor such as melanoma, head and neck, liver or kidney cancer.

The chain combines TRBV6-5 with TRBJ1-2; D unresolved. Germline loops: CDR1 MNHEY, CDR2 SVGAGI. The ends were cut back, 7 bases at V and 1 base at J, with 13 bases in the middle. The CDR3 is 14 residues long. The chain's CDR3 is CASTTASRNYGYTF. The CDR3, as DNA: TGTGCCAGCACCACGGCCAGCCGTAACTATGGCTACACCTTC.

V usage is TRBV5-1 and J usage is TRBJ2-7, with TRBD1 as a possible D gene (6 bases). The V gene lost 4 bases and the J gene lost 2 bases, with 13 bases spanning the gap. Germline loops: CDR1 SGHRS, CDR2 YFSETQ. There are 14 residues in the CDR3. The CDR3 region is CASSRQGPTYEQYF. The CDR3 DNA is TGCGCCAGCAGCCGGCAGGGGCCGACCTACGAGCAGTACTTC.

The chain recombines TRBV5-1 with TRBJ2-5, with 11 bases matching TRBD1. The CDR3 has 17 amino acids. J was trimmed by 5 bases and V by 0 bases; bases with no gene match: 9. Germline-derived CDR1 and CDR2 are SGHRS and YFSETQ. This chain's CDR3 is CASSLGPRTGGTETQYF. The CDR3 DNA reads TGCGCCAGCAGCTTGGGGCCTCGGACAGGGGGCACGGAGACCCAGTACTTC.

This chain uses TRBV5-1 with TRBJ2-7; 14 bases match TRBD2. This CDR3 has 15 residues. J lost 5 bases, V lost 4 bases, and 5 bases had no gene match. From germline, CDR1 is SGHRS and CDR2 YFSETQ. The CDR3 protein is CASSTGTSGSNEQYF. The CDR3 DNA reads TGCGCCAGCAGCACGGGGACTAGCGGGAGCAACGAGCAGTACTTC.

This clone has just a few counts. V usage is TRBV19 and J usage is TRBJ2-3, with D unresolved. CDR1 is LNHDA, CDR2 SQIVND, per germline (reference sequence). The V and J ends lost 3 bases and 7 bases respectively, with 5 bases between them. The CDR3 is 11 residues long. The CDR3 here is CASSMSNTQYF. The DNA of the CDR3 is TGTGCCAGTAGTATGTCTAATACGCAGTATTTT.

The rearrangement links TRBV7-8 to TRBJ2-3; 10 positions agree with TRBD2. The J segment lost 6 bases and the V segment lost 1 base, leaving 4 bases of the junction unmatched. This CDR3 spans 15 amino acids. Germline CDR1 and CDR2: SGHVS and FQNEAQ. The CDR3, as DNA: TGTGCCAGCAGCTTAGGGACTAGCGGAGCGGATACGCAGTATTTT. This sequence encodes CASSLGTSGADTQYF.

J is TRBJ1-1 and V is TRBV5-5, with D hard to call. The CDR3 extends over 13 amino acids. Germline values: CDR1 SGHKS, CDR2 YYEKEE (reference sequence). The V end was cut by 4 bases, the J end by 4 bases, with 11 bases between. The DNA of the CDR3 is TGTGCCAGCAGCCCAACCGGGTCCACTGAAGCTTTCTTT. The encoded protein is CASSPTGSTEAFF.

The V gene is TRBV6-5, the J gene TRBJ2-4, with TRBD1 matching over 10 bases. The J segment lost 5 bases and the V segment lost 5 bases, leaving 3 bases of the junction unmatched. CDR3 length equals 14 residues. The germline V gene encodes CDR1 MNHEY and CDR2 SVGAGI. The DNA of the CDR3 is TGTGCCAGCAGTCCGGACAGGGGGGAAAACATTCAGTACTTC. Translated, it gives CASSPDRGENIQYF.

The J gene is TRBJ2-5, the V gene TRBV28; D not resolved. In germline, CDR1 is MDHEN, CDR2 SYDVKM. V was pared by 4 bases and J by 4 bases, with 10 bases between. This CDR3 comprises 13 residues. In DNA form, the CDR3 reads TGTGCCAGCAGTTCTCCTAATGGAGAGACCCAGTACTTC. Its translation: CASSSPNGETQYF.

This chain uses TRBV5-4 with TRBJ2-5; D not certain. The V end lost 2 bases, the J end lost 5 bases, and 7 bases lay between the germline ends. CDR3 length equals 12 residues. CDR1 and CDR2 from the germline V gene are SGHNT and YYREEE (reference sequence). The CDR3 region is CASSLPKETQYF. The CDR3 nucleotides are TGTGCCAGCAGCTTACCCAAGGAGACCCAGTACTTC. Combining the CDR3 with reference TRBV5-4 and TRBJ2-5 gives the whole variable domain ETGVTQSPTHLIKTRGQQVTLRCSSQSGHNTVSWYQQALGQGPQFIFQYYREEENGRGNFPPRFSGLQFPNYSSELNVNALELDDSALYLCASSLPKETQYFGPGTRLLVL.

The rearrangement links TRBV5-1 to TRBJ2-1; 8 bases agree with TRBD2. J was trimmed by 1 base and V by 2 bases; bases with no gene match: 5. The CDR3 loop spans 16 amino acids. CDR1 and CDR2 from the germline V gene are SGHRS and YFSETQ. The CDR3 nucleotides read TGCGCCAGCAGCTTTCTAGCGGGTCCTTCCTACAATGAGCAGTTCTTC. Residues: CASSFLAGPSYNEQFF. Looking up the rest from reference TRBV5-1 and TRBJ2-1 gives the full variable domain: KAGVTQTPRYLIKTRGQQVTLSCSPISGHRSVSWYQQTPGQGLQFLFEYFSETQRNKGNFPGRFSGRQFSNSRSEMNVSTLELGDSALYLCASSFLAGPSYNEQFFGPGTRLTVL.

This chain links TRBV7-9 with TRBJ2-3; D is possibly TRBD1 (6 bases). The germline V gene has CDR1 SEHNR and CDR2 FQNEAQ (reference sequence). The CDR3 contains 15 residues. Trimming took 0 bases from V and 2 from J, leaving 9 bases between them. CDR3 DNA: TGTGCCAGCAGCTTAGCCGGACAGTTCACAGATACGCAGTATTTT. Amino acids: CASSLAGQFTDTQYF.

The chain uses TRBV11-3 and TRBJ2-1; 8 nucleotides match TRBD2. Germline values: CDR1 SGHNT, CDR2 YENEEA. With 2 bases clipped from V and 7 bases from J, the junction kept 4 bases outside the gene matches. The CDR3 has 14 residues. The CDR3 DNA reads TGTGCCAGCAGCTTACCTGTAGCGGGAAATGAGCAGTTCTTC. Amino acid sequence: CASSLPVAGNEQFF.

The V gene is TRBV4-3, the J gene TRBJ2-6; D uncertain. CDR3 length: 15 amino acids. CDR1 and CDR2 from the germline V gene are LGHNA and YSLEER. V lost 4 bases to trimming and J lost 0 bases, with 7 bases between them. The CDR3 loop is CASSPQSSGANVLTF. The CDR3 DNA follows: TGCGCCAGCAGCCCGCAGAGCTCTGGGGCCAACGTCCTGACTTTC.

The chain is built from TRBV14 and TRBJ2-2; D may be TRBD2 (5 bases). This CDR3 has 15 amino acids. The V end lost 5 bases, the J end lost 6 bases, and 16 bases lay between the germline ends. The germline CDR1 and CDR2 sequences are SGHDN and FVKESK. Written as DNA, the CDR3 is TGTGCCAGCAGCAAACGGGATAAGGGATCCGGGGAGCTGTTTTTT. Residues: CASSKRDKGSGELFF.

The V gene is TRBV5-8, the J gene TRBJ2-1, with 8 positions matching TRBD2. Germline CDR1 is SGHTS and CDR2 is YDEGEE. The CDR3 spans 12 residues. V dropped 1 base and J dropped 9; count of bases not matched to a gene: 0. The CDR3 is CASSLSGGEQFF. CDR3 DNA sequence: TGTGCCAGCAGCTTGAGCGGGGGTGAGCAGTTCTTC.

The chain employs TRBV6-4 and TRBJ2-3; TRBD1 or TRBD2 may be the D gene (5 bases each). The V gene's germline CDR1 is MRHNA and CDR2 SNTAGT. CDR3 size: 16 residues. The V end was cut by 1 base, the J end by 1 base, with 12 bases between. Here the CDR3 reads CASSDFPGRGTDTQYF. Written as DNA, the CDR3 is TGTGCCAGCAGTGACTTTCCGGGACGAGGCACAGATACGCAGTATTTT.

CDR3 nucleotides: TGTGCCAGCTCACGTCGACAGGGCTTGAGGAACACTGAAGCTTTCTTT. This codes for CASSRRQGLRNTEAFF. The chain employs TRBV18 and TRBJ1-1; TRBD1 agrees at 7 bases. The CDR3 contains 16 residues. Unmatched junction bases numbered 9, after V lost 4 bases and J lost 1 base. Germline CDR1 is KGHSH and CDR2 is LQKENI.